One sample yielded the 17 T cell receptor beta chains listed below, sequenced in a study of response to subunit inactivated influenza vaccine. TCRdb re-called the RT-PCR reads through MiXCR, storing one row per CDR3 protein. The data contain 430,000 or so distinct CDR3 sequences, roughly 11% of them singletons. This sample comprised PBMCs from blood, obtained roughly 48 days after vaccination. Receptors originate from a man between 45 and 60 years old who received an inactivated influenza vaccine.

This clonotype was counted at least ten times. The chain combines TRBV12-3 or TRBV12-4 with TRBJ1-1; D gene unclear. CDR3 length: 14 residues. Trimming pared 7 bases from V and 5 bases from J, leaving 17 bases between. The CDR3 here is CASTSLGRSTEAFF. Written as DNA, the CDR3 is TGTGCCAGCACCTCCCTAGGTCGCAGTACTGAAGCTTTCTTT.

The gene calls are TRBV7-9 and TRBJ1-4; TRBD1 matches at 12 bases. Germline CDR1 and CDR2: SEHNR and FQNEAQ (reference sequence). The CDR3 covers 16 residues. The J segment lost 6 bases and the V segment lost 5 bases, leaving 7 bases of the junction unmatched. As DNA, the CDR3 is TGTGCCAGCAGCCCTATGGGGACAGGGGGCGATGAAAAACTGTTTTTT. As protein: CASSPMGTGGDEKLFF. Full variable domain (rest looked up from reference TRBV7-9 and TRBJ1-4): DTGVSQNPRHKITKRGQNVTFRCDPISEHNRLYWYRQTLGQGPEFLTYFQNEAQLEKSRLLSDRFSAERPKGSFSTLEIQRTEQGDSAMYLCASSPMGTGGDEKLFFGSGTQLSVL.

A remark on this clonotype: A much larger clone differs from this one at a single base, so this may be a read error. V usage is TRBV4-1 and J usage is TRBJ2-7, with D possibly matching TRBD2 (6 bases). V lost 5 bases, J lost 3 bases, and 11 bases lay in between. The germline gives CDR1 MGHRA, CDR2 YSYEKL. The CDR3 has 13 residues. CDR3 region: CASSGARGYEQYF. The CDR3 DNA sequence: TGCGCCAGCAGCGGTGCGCGGGGCTACGAGCAGTACTTC.

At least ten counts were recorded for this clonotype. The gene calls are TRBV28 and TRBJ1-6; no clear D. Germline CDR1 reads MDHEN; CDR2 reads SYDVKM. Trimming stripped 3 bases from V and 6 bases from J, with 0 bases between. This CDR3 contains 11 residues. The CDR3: CASSFNSPLHF. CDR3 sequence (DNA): TGTGCCAGCAGTTTTAATTCACCCCTCCACTTT. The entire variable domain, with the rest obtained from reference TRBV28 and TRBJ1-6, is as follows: DVKVTQSSRYLVKRTGEKVFLECVQDMDHENMFWYRQDPGLGLRLIYFSYDVKMKEKGDIPEGYSVSREKKERFSLILESASTNQTSMYLCASSFNSPLHFGNGTRLTVT.

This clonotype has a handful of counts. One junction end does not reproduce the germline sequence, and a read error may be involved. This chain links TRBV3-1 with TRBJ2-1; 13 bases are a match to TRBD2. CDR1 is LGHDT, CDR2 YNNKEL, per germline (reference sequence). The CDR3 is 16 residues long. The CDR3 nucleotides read TGTGCCAGCAGCCCAGCAGGACTAGCGGGGGCCCGGCAGGGGCTCTTC. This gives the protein CASSPAGLAGARQGLF.

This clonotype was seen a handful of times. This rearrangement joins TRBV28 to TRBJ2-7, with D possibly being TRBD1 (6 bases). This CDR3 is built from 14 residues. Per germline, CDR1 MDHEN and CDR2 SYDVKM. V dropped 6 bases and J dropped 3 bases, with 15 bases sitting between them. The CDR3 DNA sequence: TGTGCCAGCAGGATGCGACAGGACAGCTACGAGCAGTACTTC. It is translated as CASRMRQDSYEQYF.

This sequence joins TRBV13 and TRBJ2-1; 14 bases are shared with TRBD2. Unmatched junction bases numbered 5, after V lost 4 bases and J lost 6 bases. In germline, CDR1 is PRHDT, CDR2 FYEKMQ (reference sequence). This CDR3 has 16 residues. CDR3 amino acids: CASSWRLAGGVNEQFF. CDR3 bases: TGTGCCAGCAGCTGGAGACTAGCGGGAGGGGTCAATGAGCAGTTCTTC.

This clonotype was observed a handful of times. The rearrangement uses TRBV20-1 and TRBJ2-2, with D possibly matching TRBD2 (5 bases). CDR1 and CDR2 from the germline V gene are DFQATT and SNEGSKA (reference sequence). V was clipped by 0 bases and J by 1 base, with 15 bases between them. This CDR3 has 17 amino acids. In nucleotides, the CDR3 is TGCAGTGCTAGAGATCCTATAACCCGGGGGAACACCGGGGAGCTGTTTTTT. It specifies CSARDPITRGNTGELFF.

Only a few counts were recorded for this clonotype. Written as DNA, the CDR3 is TGTGCCAGCAGGCGCGGGACAGCTAGCACCGGGGAGCTGTTTTTT. Protein product: CASRRGTASTGELFF. The V and J genes are TRBV27 and TRBJ2-2; D perhaps matches TRBD1 (7 bases). Per germline, CDR1 MNHEY and CDR2 SMNVEV (reference sequence). CDR3 length: 15 amino acids. Trimming pared 6 bases from V and 4 bases from J, leaving 15 bases between.

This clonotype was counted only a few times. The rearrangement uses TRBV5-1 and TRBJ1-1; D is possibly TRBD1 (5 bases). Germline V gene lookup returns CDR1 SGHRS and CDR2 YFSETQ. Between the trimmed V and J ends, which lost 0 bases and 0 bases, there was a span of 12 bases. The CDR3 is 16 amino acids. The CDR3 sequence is CASSLDQGGMNTEAFF. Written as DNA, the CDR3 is TGCGCCAGCAGCTTGGACCAGGGAGGGATGAACACTGAAGCTTTCTTT.

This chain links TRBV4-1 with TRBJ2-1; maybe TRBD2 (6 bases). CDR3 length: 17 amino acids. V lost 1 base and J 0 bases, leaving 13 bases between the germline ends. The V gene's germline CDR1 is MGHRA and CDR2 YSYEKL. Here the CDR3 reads CASSQASGRYSYNEQFF. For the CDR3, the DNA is TGCGCCAGCAGCCAAGCGAGCGGGCGATACTCCTACAATGAGCAGTTCTTC.

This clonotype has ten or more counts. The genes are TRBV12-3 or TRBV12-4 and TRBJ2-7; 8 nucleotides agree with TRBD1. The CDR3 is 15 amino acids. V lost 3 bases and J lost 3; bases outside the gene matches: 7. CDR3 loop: CASSFRRTGSYEQYF. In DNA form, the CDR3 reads TGTGCCAGCAGTTTCCGACGGACAGGGAGCTACGAGCAGTACTTC.

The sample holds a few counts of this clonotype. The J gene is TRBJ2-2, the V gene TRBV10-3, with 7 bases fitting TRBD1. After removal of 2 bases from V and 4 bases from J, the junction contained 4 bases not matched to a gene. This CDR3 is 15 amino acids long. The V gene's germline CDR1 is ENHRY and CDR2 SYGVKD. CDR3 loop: CAISEHRDSTGELFF. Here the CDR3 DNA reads TGTGCCATCAGTGAGCACCGGGACAGCACCGGGGAGCTGTTTTTT.

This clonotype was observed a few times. The CDR3 DNA reads as TGCGCCAGCAGCCAACTTCTACTGAGGACAGCGCCGGGGGAGACCCAGTACTTC. This codes for CASSQLLLRTAPGETQYF. The gene calls are TRBV4-1 and TRBJ2-5; D is perhaps TRBD1 (6 bases). V was pared by 2 bases and J by 5 bases, with 24 bases between. The CDR3 length is 18 residues. Germline values: CDR1 MGHRA, CDR2 YSYEKL.

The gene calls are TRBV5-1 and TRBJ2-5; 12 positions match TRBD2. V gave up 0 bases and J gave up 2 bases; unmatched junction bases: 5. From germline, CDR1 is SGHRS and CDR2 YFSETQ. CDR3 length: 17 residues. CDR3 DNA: TGCGCCAGCAGCTTGGGGGGACTAGCGGGCACACAAGAGACCCAGTACTTC. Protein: CASSLGGLAGTQETQYF. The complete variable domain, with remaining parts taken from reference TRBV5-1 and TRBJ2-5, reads KAGVTQTPRYLIKTRGQQVTLSCSPISGHRSVSWYQQTPGQGLQFLFEYFSETQRNKGNFPGRFSGRQFSNSRSEMNVSTLELGDSALYLCASSLGGLAGTQETQYFGPGTRLLVL.

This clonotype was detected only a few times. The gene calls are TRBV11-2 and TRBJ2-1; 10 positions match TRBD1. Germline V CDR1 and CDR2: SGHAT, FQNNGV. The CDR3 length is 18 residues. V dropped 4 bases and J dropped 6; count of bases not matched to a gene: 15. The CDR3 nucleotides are TGTGCCAGCAGCTCGTACATCCGGCGGGACAGGGGAGGCAATGAGCAGTTCTTC. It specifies CASSSYIRRDRGGNEQFF.

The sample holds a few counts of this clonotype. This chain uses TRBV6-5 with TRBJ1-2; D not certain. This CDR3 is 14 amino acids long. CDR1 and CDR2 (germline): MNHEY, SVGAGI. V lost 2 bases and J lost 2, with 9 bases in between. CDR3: CASSYKGWNYGYTF. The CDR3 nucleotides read TGTGCCAGCAGTTACAAGGGTTGGAACTATGGCTACACCTTC.